The present T cell receptor (beta chain) was sequenced within a study of T cell responses to AZD1222 COVID-19 vaccine (dated by TCRdb to the early 2020s). As for the study more broadly: TCR sequencing was performed for roughly 250 trial participants, of whom some 200 were given two doses of AZD1222 and 26 were given two doses of MenACWY control vaccine. Trial participants were enrolled into age subgroups of 18-55, 56-69 and 70-plus years, which contained about 150, 27 and 61 TCR-sequenced participants, respectively.

Comment on this clone: Its antigen remains unidentified. No much larger clone exists at a distance of one base, and base qualities are not known.

What this sample's time point label stands for: about 28 days (+/-7) after the second vaccine dose. AZD1222 recipients given second doses at about 4 weeks or at about 12 weeks were pooled, since spike-specific TCR depth and breadth were not found to differ between the two schedules. Samples from vaccinated people were obtained from the UK trials COV001 and COV002, which included a single-blind randomized controlled phase 2/3 trial of AZD1222 (ChAdOx1 nCoV-19) in healthy adults. Trial participant PBMC samples were collected at day 0 and day 28 after the second dose for TCRbeta chain sequencing. CDR1 and CDR2 are drawn from the germline V gene: MNHEY, SVGAGI. The CDR3 measures 14 amino acids from cysteine to phenylalanine. Of the read, only the CDR3 DNA is kept; its 42 bases are in frame from base 1. The V end loses 8 bases and the J end loses 3 bases, and a stretch of 14 bases separates them. The CDR3 regions of human TCRbeta chains were subjected to immunosequencing. On the authors' methods: TCRs in the repertoires were compared against a reference library of SARS-CoV-2-specific TCRs that had been generated with the MIRA antigen-specificity platform. Breadth was defined as the fraction of unique TCRs that were SARS-CoV-2-associated. Depth was defined as the fraction of total T cells that were SARS-CoV-2-associated. Each spike-specific TCR was assigned to its reactive spike region and to a CD4 or CD8 class using the MIRA data. Log10-transformed breadth and depth values were compared by one-way ANOVA with Sidak's multiple comparisons tests. TCRdb holds this immuneACCESS table with in-frame rearrangements only. Some clones are missing; in checked studies, unresolved V genes explain under half, and the rest has no known cause. For V, J and clone size, that table is used; D and trimming come from the DNA. Within this sample are about 200,000 clones, with 93% of them counted one time only. The ten most abundant clones make up 1% of the sample.

The study at large found these results: Conclusions about previously exposed vaccinees are limited, since just five to seven AZD1222 recipients were seropositive for SARS-CoV-2 at baseline. No day 14 peak-response samples were available, so repertoires were characterized only after the peak T cell response. The vaccine-associated CD4 TCRs covered the entire spike protein, and the dominant responses fell in regions 160-218 and 743-854. Most participants were white British and females outnumbered males, and the authors suggested that clonal diversity may have been underestimated. After two AZD1222 doses, both the breadth and the depth of spike-specific TCRs were significantly higher than at day 0 and than in MenACWY recipients. In the small 56-69-year group, the increase in depth fell short of significance, most likely because of low power. Nearly half of unique spike-specific TCRs reportedly recognized epitopes outside regions mutated in the B.1.351 and B.1.1.7 variants.

The sample consisted of peripheral blood, taken 28 days after the second AZD1222 dose. The receptor was isolated from an adult who received the AZD1222 COVID-19 vaccine. The rearrangement joined TRBV6-5 to TRBJ1-5; a tentative D call is TRBD1 (6 bases match). The nucleotide sequence is TGTGCCAGCCAGACCGACAGGTACAATCAGCCCCAGCATTTT. Translated, it gives CASQTDRYNQPQHF.